These T cell receptor beta chains were read from a single sample in a study of blood T cells in healthy people across ages. In TCRdb, the 5' RACE reads were re-called with MiXCR into one record per CDR3 protein. The sample includes roughly 1,100,000 distinct CDR3 sequences, under 30% of them seen just once. This sample was shared with a second study, whose subject was T cells of mothers and their children.

Sample: blood. The receptors originated from a girl aged 2-10 years in good health. Both conserved end residues are part of each CDR3. The order of the fields is V gene, clone size, J gene, D gene, CDR3 DNA, CDR3 protein. A D gene is named only where the DNA matches it firmly. A row's size may be missing; if present it is once, few, many or a size class.

V gene: TRBV3-1
clone size: few
J gene: TRBJ1-4
D gene: .
CDR3 DNA: TGTGCCAGCAGCCGAAGGCCGGCTAATGAAAAACTGTTTTTT
CDR3 protein: CASSRRPANEKLFF

V gene: TRBV27
clone size: .
J gene: TRBJ1-2
D gene: .
CDR3 DNA: TGTGCCAGTCTCAGTTTATCTTCGTATGGCTACACCTTC
CDR3 protein: CASLSLSSYGYTF

V gene: TRBV15
clone size: .
J gene: TRBJ1-2
D gene: .
CDR3 DNA: TGTGCCACCAGCCAGAGCACGGGCTATGGCTACACCTTC
CDR3 protein: CATSQSTGYGYTF

V gene: TRBV29-1
clone size: .
J gene: TRBJ2-1
D gene: TRBD1
CDR3 DNA: TGCAGCGTACCAGGGGGCTGGGATGAGCAGTTCTTC
CDR3 protein: CSVPGGWDEQFF

V gene: TRBV6-5
clone size: many
J gene: TRBJ2-5
D gene: TRBD1
CDR3 DNA: TGTGCCAGCGGGGACAGAGAGACCCAGTACTTC
CDR3 protein: CASGDRETQYF

V gene: TRBV23-1
clone size: few
J gene: TRBJ2-7
D gene: .
CDR3 DNA: TGCGCCAGCAGTCAATCGTCCAACGAGCAGTACTTC
CDR3 protein: CASSQSSNEQYF

V gene: TRBV20-1
clone size: .
J gene: TRBJ2-1
D gene: .
CDR3 DNA: TGCAGTGCTAGAGATCCTACGGGAGACTACAATGAGCAGTTCTTC
CDR3 protein: CSARDPTGDYNEQFF

V gene: TRBV7-3
clone size: .
J gene: TRBJ2-1
D gene: TRBD1
CDR3 DNA: TGTGCCAGCAGCGAGGACAGGGGGTCCGATGAGCAGTTCTTC
CDR3 protein: CASSEDRGSDEQFF

V gene: TRBV5-6
clone size: .
J gene: TRBJ1-1
D gene: .
CDR3 DNA: TGTGCCAGCAGCTTGGCTGGGCAGCCTACTGAAGCTTTCTTT
CDR3 protein: CASSLAGQPTEAFF

V gene: TRBV5-1
clone size: .
J gene: TRBJ1-1
D gene: .
CDR3 DNA: TGCGCCAGCAGCTTAAGGGACGGTCAGGCGGAAGCTTTCTTT
CDR3 protein: CASSLRDGQAEAFF

V gene: TRBV14
clone size: .
J gene: TRBJ1-1
D gene: .
CDR3 DNA: TGTGCCAGCAGCCAGGGACGGTACACTGAAGCTTTCTTT
CDR3 protein: CASSQGRYTEAFF

V gene: TRBV29-1
clone size: .
J gene: TRBJ2-2
D gene: TRBD2
CDR3 DNA: TGCAGCGTTGATGTAGCGGGAGCCCCCGGGGAGCTGTTTTTT
CDR3 protein: CSVDVAGAPGELFF

V gene: TRBV6-5
clone size: few
J gene: TRBJ2-5
D gene: .
CDR3 DNA: TGTGCCAGCAGTTACGCAAGATCTCAAGAGACCCAGTACTTC
CDR3 protein: CASSYARSQETQYF

V gene: TRBV11-1
clone size: .
J gene: TRBJ2-7
D gene: .
CDR3 DNA: TGTGCCAGCAGCTTAGTTATTCCCTACGAGCAGTACTTC
CDR3 protein: CASSLVIPYEQYF

V gene: TRBV28
clone size: .
J gene: TRBJ1-2
D gene: .
CDR3 DNA: TGTGCCAGCAGTACCCCGGACCGTGGCTACACCTTC
CDR3 protein: CASSTPDRGYTF

V gene: TRBV20-1
clone size: few
J gene: TRBJ1-4
D gene: .
CDR3 DNA: TGCAGTGCTAGAGATCCAGGGACCGAAAAACTGTTTTTT
CDR3 protein: CSARDPGTEKLFF

V gene: TRBV20-1
clone size: .
J gene: TRBJ2-5
D gene: .
CDR3 DNA: TGCAGTGCTAGAGATCTCGGGGTATCGGAACAGGTCGAGGAGACCCAGTACTTC
CDR3 protein: CSARDLGVSEQVEETQYF

V gene: TRBV29-1
clone size: .
J gene: TRBJ2-5
D gene: TRBD2
CDR3 DNA: TGCAGCGTGGGGAGGCTAGCGGGAGAAGAGACCCAGTACTTC
CDR3 protein: CSVGRLAGEETQYF

V gene: TRBV5-1
clone size: once
J gene: TRBJ2-1
D gene: .
CDR3 DNA: TGCGCCAGCACTTTAAGACCAGGGACCTACAATGAGCAGTTCTTC
CDR3 protein: CASTLRPGTYNEQFF

V gene: TRBV12-3/TRBV12-4
clone size: .
J gene: TRBJ2-3
D gene: TRBD1
CDR3 DNA: TGTGCCAGCAGGCACACAGGGGGAACAGATACGCAGTATTTT
CDR3 protein: CASRHTGGTDTQYF

V gene: TRBV19
clone size: .
J gene: TRBJ2-1
D gene: .
CDR3 DNA: TGTGCCAGTAGCCCCATCTTTGGGTCCGACAATGAGCAGTTCTTC
CDR3 protein: CASSPIFGSDNEQFF

V gene: TRBV20-1
clone size: .
J gene: TRBJ2-7
D gene: TRBD2
CDR3 DNA: TGCAGTGCCAGAGGACTAGTTAACTACGAGCAGTACTTC
CDR3 protein: CSARGLVNYEQYF

V gene: TRBV28
clone size: few
J gene: TRBJ2-1
D gene: .
CDR3 DNA: TGTGCCAGCAGTTTACCGGGGCTCCCGTTGAGGAATGAGCAGTTCTTC
CDR3 protein: CASSLPGLPLRNEQFF

V gene: TRBV10-3
clone size: .
J gene: TRBJ2-4
D gene: .
CDR3 DNA: TGTGCCATCAGGGAGGGACAGAAAAACATTCAGTACTTC
CDR3 protein: CAIREGQKNIQYF

V gene: TRBV18
clone size: once
J gene: TRBJ1-5
D gene: .
CDR3 DNA: TGTGCCAGCTCACCTTGGGCGGATCTTCAGCCCCAGCATTTT
CDR3 protein: CASSPWADLQPQHF

V gene: TRBV4-1
clone size: few
J gene: TRBJ2-1
D gene: .
CDR3 DNA: TGCGCCAGCAGCCAGGACGAGTCCTACAATGAGCAGTTCTTC
CDR3 protein: CASSQDESYNEQFF

V gene: TRBV6-2/TRBV6-3
clone size: .
J gene: TRBJ2-4
D gene: .
CDR3 DNA: TGTGCCAGCAGTTATCCCTCGGTGGGGGGCAACATTCAGTACTTC
CDR3 protein: CASSYPSVGGNIQYF

V gene: TRBV29-1
clone size: many
J gene: TRBJ2-1
D gene: .
CDR3 DNA: TGCAGCGTTCACGCCCTGAATGAGCAGTTCTTC
CDR3 protein: CSVHALNEQFF

V gene: TRBV20-1
clone size: .
J gene: TRBJ2-1
D gene: .
CDR3 DNA: TGCAGTGCTAGGTCCGGGAGACGACCGGGCAATGAGCAGTTCTTC
CDR3 protein: CSARSGRRPGNEQFF

V gene: TRBV27
clone size: .
J gene: TRBJ2-3
D gene: TRBD1
CDR3 DNA: TGTGCCAGCAGTCACCGGGACAGGTACACAGATACGCAGTATTTT
CDR3 protein: CASSHRDRYTDTQYF

V gene: TRBV29-1
clone size: few
J gene: TRBJ2-1
D gene: .
CDR3 DNA: TGCAGCGGGGAAAACAATGAGCAGTTCTTC
CDR3 protein: CSGENNEQFF

V gene: TRBV5-1
clone size: .
J gene: TRBJ2-7
D gene: .
CDR3 DNA: TGCGCCAGCAGCTTGGAGCCGTTGAGCTCCTACGAGCAGTACTTC
CDR3 protein: CASSLEPLSSYEQYF

V gene: TRBV7-3
clone size: many
J gene: TRBJ2-1
D gene: TRBD1
CDR3 DNA: TGTGCCAGCAGTTTAACAGGGGACAATGAGCAGTTCTTC
CDR3 protein: CASSLTGDNEQFF

V gene: TRBV27
clone size: few
J gene: TRBJ1-6
D gene: .
CDR3 DNA: TGTGCCAGCACCGCAGGTAGCGATAATTCACCCCTCCACTTT
CDR3 protein: CASTAGSDNSPLHF

V gene: TRBV27
clone size: .
J gene: TRBJ2-3
D gene: .
CDR3 DNA: TGTGCCAGCAGTTTTAGGGAAGGCACAGATACGCAGTATTTT
CDR3 protein: CASSFREGTDTQYF

V gene: TRBV28
clone size: .
J gene: TRBJ2-7
D gene: .
CDR3 DNA: TGTGCCAGCAGTAACTGGAACTCAAGCTACGAGCAGTACTTC
CDR3 protein: CASSNWNSSYEQYF

V gene: TRBV4-2
clone size: .
J gene: TRBJ2-1
D gene: TRBD2
CDR3 DNA: TGTGCCAGCAGCCAAGATCCCCAAAGCGGGGACCTCTACAATGAGCAGTTCTTC
CDR3 protein: CASSQDPQSGDLYNEQFF

V gene: TRBV28
clone size: few
J gene: TRBJ2-3
D gene: TRBD2
CDR3 DNA: TGTGCCAGCAGCTCCCTACTAGCGGGAGAAGGGAATACGCAGTATTTT
CDR3 protein: CASSSLLAGEGNTQYF

V gene: TRBV3-1
clone size: .
J gene: TRBJ1-1
D gene: .
CDR3 DNA: TGTGCCAGCAGCCAAGTATTGGAACCCACGATGAACACTGAAGCTTTCTTT
CDR3 protein: CASSQVLEPTMNTEAFF

V gene: TRBV10-3
clone size: .
J gene: TRBJ2-3
D gene: .
CDR3 DNA: TGTGCCTCAAGCCACAGAGCTAGCACAGATACGCAGTATTTT
CDR3 protein: CASSHRASTDTQYF

V gene: TRBV2
clone size: few
J gene: TRBJ2-5
D gene: .
CDR3 DNA: TGTGCCAGCAGGGATGACACTACGCAAGAGACCCAGTACTTC
CDR3 protein: CASRDDTTQETQYF

V gene: TRBV7-7
clone size: .
J gene: TRBJ2-5
D gene: .
CDR3 DNA: TGTGCTAGCAGCCCGATCTTAGGTACAGGGGAGACCCAGTACTTC
CDR3 protein: CASSPILGTGETQYF

V gene: TRBV5-1
clone size: few
J gene: TRBJ2-6
D gene: .
CDR3 DNA: TGCGCCAGCAGCCCGGGACACCCCTCTGGGGCCAACGTCCTGACTTTC
CDR3 protein: CASSPGHPSGANVLTF

V gene: TRBV29-1
clone size: .
J gene: TRBJ1-4
D gene: .
CDR3 DNA: TGCAGCGTTTGGATTAATGAAAAACTGTTTTTT
CDR3 protein: CSVWINEKLFF

V gene: TRBV3-1
clone size: .
J gene: TRBJ2-2
D gene: .
CDR3 DNA: TGTGCCAGCAGCCAAATAAACACCGGGGAGCTGTTTTTT
CDR3 protein: CASSQINTGELFF

V gene: TRBV5-6
clone size: few
J gene: TRBJ2-7
D gene: .
CDR3 DNA: TGTGCCAGCAGCTTGGCCTCAGGCGTTCCCTACGAGCAGTACTTC
CDR3 protein: CASSLASGVPYEQYF

V gene: TRBV7-9
clone size: .
J gene: TRBJ1-3
D gene: .
CDR3 DNA: TGTGCCAGCAGCTCCCAAGCGAGCTCTGGAAACACCATATATTTT
CDR3 protein: CASSSQASSGNTIYF

V gene: TRBV6-1
clone size: few
J gene: TRBJ2-1
D gene: .
CDR3 DNA: TGTGCCAGCAGGAGTAACTACAATGAGCAGTTCTTC
CDR3 protein: CASRSNYNEQFF

V gene: TRBV7-7
clone size: few
J gene: TRBJ2-5
D gene: .
CDR3 DNA: TGTGCTAGCAGACGCCTCGGGGGCGCAGAGACCCAGTACTTC
CDR3 protein: CASRRLGGAETQYF

V gene: TRBV2
clone size: .
J gene: TRBJ2-7
D gene: .
CDR3 DNA: TGTGCCAGCCTATGTGAGTGGCAGGGTGGCAACGAGCAGTACTTC
CDR3 protein: CASLCEWQGGNEQYF

V gene: TRBV6-2/TRBV6-3
clone size: once
J gene: TRBJ1-1
D gene: .
CDR3 DNA: TGTGCCAGCAGTTACCCTCCGGGAAGACACACTGAAGCTTTCTTT
CDR3 protein: CASSYPPGRHTEAFF

V gene: TRBV6-1
clone size: .
J gene: TRBJ1-6
D gene: .
CDR3 DNA: TGTGCCCACCGGGCCCCAAATTCACCCCTCCACTTT
CDR3 protein: CAHRAPNSPLHF

V gene: TRBV6-2/TRBV6-3
clone size: .
J gene: TRBJ1-2
D gene: .
CDR3 DNA: TGTGCCAGCAGCGACAGAAGCACTAACTATGGCTACACCTTC
CDR3 protein: CASSDRSTNYGYTF

V gene: TRBV7-2
clone size: few
J gene: TRBJ2-5
D gene: TRBD1
CDR3 DNA: TGTGCCGGCAGCTTAGGGCGACAGGGTCAGACCCAGTACTTC
CDR3 protein: CAGSLGRQGQTQYF

V gene: TRBV4-2
clone size: .
J gene: TRBJ2-7
D gene: .
CDR3 DNA: TGTGCCAGCAGCCAAGGAGCACCGCCTAGCGTCTACGAGCAGTACTTC
CDR3 protein: CASSQGAPPSVYEQYF

V gene: TRBV7-9
clone size: .
J gene: TRBJ2-7
D gene: TRBD2
CDR3 DNA: TGTGCCAGCAGCTCCACTAGCGGGACCGCCTACGAGCAGTACTTC
CDR3 protein: CASSSTSGTAYEQYF

V gene: TRBV18
clone size: few
J gene: TRBJ2-7
D gene: .
CDR3 DNA: TGTGCCAGCTCACCACCGATGTCGAACGAGCAGTACTTC
CDR3 protein: CASSPPMSNEQYF